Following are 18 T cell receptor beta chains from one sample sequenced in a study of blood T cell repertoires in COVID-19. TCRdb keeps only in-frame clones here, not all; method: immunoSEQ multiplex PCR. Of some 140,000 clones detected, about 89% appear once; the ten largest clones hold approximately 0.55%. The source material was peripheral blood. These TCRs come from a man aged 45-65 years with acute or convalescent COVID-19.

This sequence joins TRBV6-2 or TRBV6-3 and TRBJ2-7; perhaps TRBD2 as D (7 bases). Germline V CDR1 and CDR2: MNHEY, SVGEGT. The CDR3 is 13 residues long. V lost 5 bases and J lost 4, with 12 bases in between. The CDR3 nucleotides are TGTGCCAGCAGTGGGGGGGCCCTTTACGAGCAGTACGTC. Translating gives CASSGGALYEQYV.

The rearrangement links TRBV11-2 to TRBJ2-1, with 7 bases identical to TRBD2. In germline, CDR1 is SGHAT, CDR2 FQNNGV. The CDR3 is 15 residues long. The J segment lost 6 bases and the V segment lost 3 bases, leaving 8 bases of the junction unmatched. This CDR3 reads CASSFAGLGVNEQFF. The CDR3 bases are TGTGCCAGCAGCTTCGCCGGACTAGGCGTCAATGAGCAGTTCTTC.

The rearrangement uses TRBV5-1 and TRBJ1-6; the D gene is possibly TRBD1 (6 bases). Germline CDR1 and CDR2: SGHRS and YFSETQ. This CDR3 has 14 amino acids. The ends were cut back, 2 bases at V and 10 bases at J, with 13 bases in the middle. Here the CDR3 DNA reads TGCGCCAGCAGCTTCGTACAGGGTGACTCACCCCTCCACTTT. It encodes CASSFVQGDSPLHF.

CDR3 bases: TGTGCCAGCAGCTTAATACAGGGATACGAGCAGTACTTC. Residues: CASSLIQGYEQYF. The chain is built from TRBV7-3 and TRBJ2-7; TRBD1 is a possible D gene (6 bases). The CDR3 totals 13 residues. Trimming cost V 1 base and J 4 bases, with 8 bases left between them. Germline CDR1 reads SGHTA; CDR2 reads FQGTGA. The complete variable domain, with remaining parts taken from reference TRBV7-3 and TRBJ2-7, reads GAGVSQTPSNKVTEKGKYVELRCDPISGHTALYWYRQSLGQGPEFLIYFQGTGAADDSGLPNDRFFAVRPEGSVSTLKIQRTERGDSAVYLCASSLIQGYEQYFGPGTRLTVT.

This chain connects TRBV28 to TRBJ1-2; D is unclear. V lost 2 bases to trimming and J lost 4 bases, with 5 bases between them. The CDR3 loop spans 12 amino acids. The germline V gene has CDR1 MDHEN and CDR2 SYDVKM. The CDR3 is CASSLAVYGYTF. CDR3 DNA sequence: TGTGCCAGCAGTTTAGCAGTCTATGGCTACACCTTC.

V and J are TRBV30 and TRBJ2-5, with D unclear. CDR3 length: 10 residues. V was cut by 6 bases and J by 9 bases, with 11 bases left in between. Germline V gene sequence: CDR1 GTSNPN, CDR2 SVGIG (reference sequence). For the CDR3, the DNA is TGTGCCTGTGGTCGGAGCGCCCAGTACTTC. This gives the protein CACGRSAQYF. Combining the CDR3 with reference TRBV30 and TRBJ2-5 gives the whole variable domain SQTIHQWPATLVQPVGSPLSLECTVEGTSNPNLYWYRQAAGRGLQLLFYSVGIGQISSEVPQNLSASRPQDRQFILSSKKLLLSDSGFYLCACGRSAQYFGPGTRLLVL.

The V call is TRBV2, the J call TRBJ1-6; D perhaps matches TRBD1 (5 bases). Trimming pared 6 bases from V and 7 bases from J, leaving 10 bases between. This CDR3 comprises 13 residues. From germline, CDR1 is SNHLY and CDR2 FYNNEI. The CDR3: CASSPEGNSPLHF. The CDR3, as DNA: TGTGCCAGCAGCCCGGAGGGGAATTCACCCCTCCACTTT. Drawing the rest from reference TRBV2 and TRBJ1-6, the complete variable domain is EPEVTQTPSHQVTQMGQEVILRCVPISNHLYFYWYRQILGQKVEFLVSFYNNEISEKSEIFDDQFSVERPDGSNFTLKIRSTKLEDSAMYFCASSPEGNSPLHFGNGTRLTVT.

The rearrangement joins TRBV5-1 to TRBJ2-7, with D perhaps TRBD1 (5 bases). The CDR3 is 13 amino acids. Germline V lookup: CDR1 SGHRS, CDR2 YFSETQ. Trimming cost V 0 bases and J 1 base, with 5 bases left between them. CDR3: CASSLGQSYEQYF. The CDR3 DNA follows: TGCGCCAGCAGCTTGGGACAGTCCTACGAGCAGTACTTC.

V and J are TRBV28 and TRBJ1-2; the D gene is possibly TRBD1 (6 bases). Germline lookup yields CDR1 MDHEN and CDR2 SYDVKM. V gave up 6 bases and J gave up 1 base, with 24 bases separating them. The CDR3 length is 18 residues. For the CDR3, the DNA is TGTGCCAGCAGCTGGGAGGGACATGGGGGGAGGTTTAACTATGGCTACACCTTC. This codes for CASSWEGHGGRFNYGYTF.

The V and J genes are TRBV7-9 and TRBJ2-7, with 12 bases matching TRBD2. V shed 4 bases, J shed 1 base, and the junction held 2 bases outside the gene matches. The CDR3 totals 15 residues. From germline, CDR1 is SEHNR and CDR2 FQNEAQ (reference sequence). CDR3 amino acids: CASSYGTSGSYEQYF. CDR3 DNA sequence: TGTGCCAGCAGCTACGGGACTAGCGGGTCCTACGAGCAGTACTTC.

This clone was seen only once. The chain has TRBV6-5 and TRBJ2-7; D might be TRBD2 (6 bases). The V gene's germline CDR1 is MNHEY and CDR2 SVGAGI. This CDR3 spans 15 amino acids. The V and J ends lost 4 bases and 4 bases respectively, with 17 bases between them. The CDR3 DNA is TGTGCCAGCAGTTTCTCGCCGGGACTCCAATACGAGCAGTACTTC. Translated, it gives CASSFSPGLQYEQYF.

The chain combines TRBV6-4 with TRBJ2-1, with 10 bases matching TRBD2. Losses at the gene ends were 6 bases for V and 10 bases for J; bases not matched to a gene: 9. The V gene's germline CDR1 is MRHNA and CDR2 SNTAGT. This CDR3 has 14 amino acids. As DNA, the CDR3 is TGTGCCAGCAGCCCGAGGAGCGGGAGGGACGAGCAGTTCTTC. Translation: CASSPRSGRDEQFF.

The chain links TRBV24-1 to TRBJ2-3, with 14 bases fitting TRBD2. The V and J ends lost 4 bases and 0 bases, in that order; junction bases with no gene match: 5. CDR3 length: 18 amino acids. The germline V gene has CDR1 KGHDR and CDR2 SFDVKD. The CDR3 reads CATSDQGLAGVSTDTQYF. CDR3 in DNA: TGTGCCACCAGTGACCAGGGACTAGCGGGAGTTAGCACAGATACGCAGTATTTT.

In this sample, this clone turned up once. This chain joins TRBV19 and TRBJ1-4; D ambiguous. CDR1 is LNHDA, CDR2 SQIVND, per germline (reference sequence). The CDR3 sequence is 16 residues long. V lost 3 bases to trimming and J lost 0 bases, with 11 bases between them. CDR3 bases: TGTGCCAGTAGTATTTCGGGTGAGACAACTAATGAAAAACTGTTTTTT. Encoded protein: CASSISGETTNEKLFF.

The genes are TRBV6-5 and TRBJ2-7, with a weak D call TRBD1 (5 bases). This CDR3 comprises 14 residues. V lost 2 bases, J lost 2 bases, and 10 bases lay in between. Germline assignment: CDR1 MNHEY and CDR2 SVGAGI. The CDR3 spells CASSYRGAAYEQYV. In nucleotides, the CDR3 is TGTGCCAGCAGTTACAGGGGCGCGGCCTACGAGCAGTACGTC.

This CDR3 is CASSFSGGTEAFF. The CDR3 DNA is TGTGCCAGCAGTTTCAGCGGGGGCACTGAAGCTTTCTTT. The chain is built from TRBV12-3 or TRBV12-4 and TRBJ1-1, with a possible D match to TRBD1 (5 bases). This CDR3 spans 13 amino acids. V was pared by 3 bases and J by 4 bases, with 9 bases between.

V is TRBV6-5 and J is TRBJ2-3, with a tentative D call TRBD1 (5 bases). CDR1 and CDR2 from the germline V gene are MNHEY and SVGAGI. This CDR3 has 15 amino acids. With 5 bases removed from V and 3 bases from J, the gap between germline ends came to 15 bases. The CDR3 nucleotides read TGTGCCAGCAGTCCCCTAGTCAGGGCGACAGATACGCAGTATTTT. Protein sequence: CASSPLVRATDTQYF.

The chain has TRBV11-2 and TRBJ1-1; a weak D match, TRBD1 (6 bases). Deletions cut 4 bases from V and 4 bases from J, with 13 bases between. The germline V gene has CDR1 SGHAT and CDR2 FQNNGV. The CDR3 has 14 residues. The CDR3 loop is CASSSIPGVTEAFF. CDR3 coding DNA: TGTGCCAGCAGCTCCATTCCAGGGGTCACTGAAGCTTTCTTT.